The next 16 T cell receptor beta chains were all read from a single sample in a study of T-cell reconstitution after alpha-beta-depleted transplantation in children. Construction of the TCRbeta library involved unique molecular identifiers. TCRdb re-analysed the PCR reads in MiXCR, keeping a single row per CDR3 protein. The sample lists some 830,000 distinct CDR3 sequences, around 17% occurring once. The sample was PBMCs, mostly from graft donor cells, taken 360 days after TCRalphabeta/CD19-depleted stem cell transplant. The receptors come from a male patient between 5 and 17 years old who had a stem cell transplant for acute lymphoblastic leukemia, so the T cells may come from the graft donor.

This chain connects TRBV4-2 to TRBJ2-7; tentatively, D is TRBD1 (6 bases). Germline CDR1 is LGHNA and CDR2 is YNFKEQ. Trimming cost V 4 bases and J 4 bases, with 11 bases left between them. The CDR3 covers 13 residues. The DNA of the CDR3 is TGTGCCAGCAGCCGGGGGCTACTATACGAGCAGTACTTC. Amino acids: CASSRGLLYEQYF.

Notes on this clonotype: One junction end does not reproduce the germline sequence, and a read error may be involved. The CDR3 reads CASSQQGPILF. Written as DNA, the CDR3 is TGTGCCAGCAGCCAACAGGGGCCTATCCTCTTC. The rearrangement links TRBV3-1 to TRBJ2-7, with D tentatively TRBD1 (6 bases). CDR1 and CDR2 from the germline V gene are LGHDT and YNNKEL (reference sequence). The CDR3 length is 11 residues.

This clonotype was seen repeatedly, ten times or more. The chain links TRBV5-1 to TRBJ2-2, with 9 bases aligning to TRBD1. V trimming: 4 bases; J trimming: 4 bases; junction bases outside the gene matches: 2. The CDR3 runs 14 residues. Germline CDR1 reads SGHRS; CDR2 reads YFSETQ. The CDR3 region has the DNA TGCGCCAGCAGCCGGGACAGGGTCACCGGGGAGCTGTTTTTT. This translates into CASSRDRVTGELFF.

The V call is TRBV12-3 or TRBV12-4, the J call TRBJ2-1, with TRBD1 identical over 9 bases. V was pared by 6 bases and J by 7 bases, with 13 bases of the junction left unmatched. The CDR3 is made up of 16 amino acids. CDR3 nucleotides: TGTGCCAGCAGGCCTGAACCGGGACAGGGAAAAAATGAGCAGTTCTTC. Protein: CASRPEPGQGKNEQFF.

The chain uses TRBV4-1 and TRBJ2-1; TRBD2 agrees at 7 bases. The CDR3 loop spans 17 amino acids. V shed 0 bases and J 7 bases; nucleotides not matched to a gene: 12. Germline V gene sequence: CDR1 MGHRA, CDR2 YSYEKL. CDR3 amino acids: CASSQDWRGTFGNEQFF. The CDR3 DNA sequence: TGCGCCAGCAGCCAAGACTGGCGGGGGACGTTTGGGAATGAGCAGTTCTTC.

The rearrangement uses TRBV29-1 and TRBJ2-3, with 8 bases lining up with TRBD1. Germline V gives CDR1 SQVTM, CDR2 ANQGSEA. V dropped 3 bases and J dropped 3; count of bases not matched to a gene: 2. This CDR3 region has 13 residues. CDR3 DNA: TGCAGCGTTGACAGGGGGCAGACAGATACGCAGTATTTT. It specifies CSVDRGQTDTQYF.

Concerning this clonotype: This may arise from a read error, as a much more abundant clone is one base away. The chain is built from TRBV2 and TRBJ2-7; 9 bases agree with TRBD1. The CDR3 extends over 14 amino acids. Looked up from germline, CDR1 is SNHLY and CDR2 is FYNNEI. V trimming: 5 bases; J trimming: 5 bases; junction bases outside the gene matches: 7. The CDR3 sequence is CASSSGTGSNEQYF. In DNA form, the CDR3 reads TGTGCCAGCAGTTCCGGGACAGGGTCCAACGAGCAGTACTTC.

The J gene is TRBJ2-3, the V gene TRBV28; 9 bases line up with TRBD1. The V gene end was trimmed by 5 bases and the J gene end by 4 bases; junction bases not matched to a gene: 16. The CDR3 extends over 18 amino acids. The germline CDR1 and CDR2 sequences are MDHEN and SYDVKM. The CDR3 DNA reads TGTGCCAGCAGTCGTAGGACAGGGGTACCAACGGGCGCAGATACGCAGTATTTT. It is translated as CASSRRTGVPTGADTQYF. Using reference TRBV28 and TRBJ2-3 for the parts outside the CDR3, the full variable domain is DVKVTQSSRYLVKRTGEKVFLECVQDMDHENMFWYRQDPGLGLRLIYFSYDVKMKEKGDIPEGYSVSREKKERFSLILESASTNQTSMYLCASSRRTGVPTGADTQYFGPGTRLTVL.

This clonotype was seen many times. At one end, the junction sequence differs from germline, possibly due to a read error. The chain carries TRBV12-3 or TRBV12-4 and TRBJ2-6; no definite D call. This CDR3 spans 11 amino acids. CDR3 region: CASSLASVLTF. For the CDR3, the DNA is TGTGCCAGCAGTTTAGCCAGCGTCCTGACTTTC.

The chain links TRBV5-1 to TRBJ1-2; D call uncertain. The CDR3 covers 15 residues. Trimming removed 0 bases from V and 0 bases from J, with 9 bases in between. Per the germline V gene, CDR1 is SGHRS and CDR2 is YFSETQ. CDR3 amino acids: CASSLVAASNYGYTF. DNA of the CDR3: TGCGCCAGCAGCTTGGTTGCGGCTTCTAACTATGGCTACACCTTC. The entire variable domain, with the rest obtained from reference TRBV5-1 and TRBJ1-2, is as follows: KAGVTQTPRYLIKTRGQQVTLSCSPISGHRSVSWYQQTPGQGLQFLFEYFSETQRNKGNFPGRFSGRQFSNSRSEMNVSTLELGDSALYLCASSLVAASNYGYTFGSGTRLTVV.

The chain employs TRBV29-1 and TRBJ2-7, with 9 bases that match TRBD2. V dropped 5 bases and J dropped 4; count of bases not matched to a gene: 3. Looked up from germline, CDR1 is SQVTM and CDR2 is ANQGSEA. There are 12 residues in the CDR3. The CDR3 DNA reads TGCAGCGTTAGGCTAGCGGGGTACGAGCAGTACTTC. It specifies CSVRLAGYEQYF.

The rearrangement uses TRBV3-1 and TRBJ2-1; 7 nucleotides line up with TRBD1. Germline CDR1 reads LGHDT; CDR2 reads YNNKEL (reference sequence). Trimming cost V 1 base and J 5 bases; bases outside gene matches: 5. The CDR3 totals 15 residues. The CDR3 region has the DNA TGTGCCAGCAGCCAAGGACAGGGTTCCCACAATGAGCAGTTCTTC. It specifies CASSQGQGSHNEQFF.

The rearrangement uses TRBV15 and TRBJ1-5; a weak D match, TRBD1 (5 bases). Trimming took off 0 bases at V and 0 bases at J, with 12 bases between the two ends. The germline gives CDR1 LNHNV, CDR2 YYDKDF (reference sequence). The CDR3 covers 17 residues. The CDR3 sequence is CATSRDLGPYSNQPQHF. The CDR3 nucleotides read TGTGCCACCAGCAGAGATCTGGGACCCTATAGCAATCAGCCCCAGCATTTT.

The V call is TRBV12-3 or TRBV12-4, the J call TRBJ2-1, with D unclear. Deletions cut 4 bases from V and 3 bases from J, with 10 bases between. The length of the CDR3 is 14 residues. The CDR3 region is CASSSRNGYNEQFF. The CDR3 DNA follows: TGTGCCAGCAGTTCTAGAAACGGCTACAATGAGCAGTTCTTC.

This clonotype was seen a handful of times. CDR3 in DNA: TGCAGTGCTAGAAGCGGGAGTCCCCCCTACGAGCAGTACTTC. As protein: CSARSGSPPYEQYF. The V gene is TRBV20-1, the J gene TRBJ2-7, with 8 bases fitting TRBD2. The CDR3 consists of 14 residues. Trimming took 2 bases from V and 2 from J; bases not matched to a gene: 5. The germline V gene encodes CDR1 DFQATT and CDR2 SNEGSKA (reference sequence).

This clonotype appeared a few times. The V and J genes are TRBV7-8 and TRBJ2-3; 15 bases fit TRBD2. J lost 2 bases, V lost 1 base, and 4 bases had no gene match. The CDR3 spans 18 residues. Germline values: CDR1 SGHVS, CDR2 FQNEAQ. CDR3 in amino acids: CASSLVGTSGRTTDTQYF. For the CDR3, the DNA is TGTGCCAGCAGCTTAGTGGGGACTAGCGGGAGGACCACAGATACGCAGTATTTT. Full variable domain (rest looked up from reference TRBV7-8 and TRBJ2-3): GAGVSQSPRYKVAKRGQDVALRCDPISGHVSLFWYQQALGQGPEFLTYFQNEAQLDKSGLPSDRFFAERPEGSVSTLKIQRTQQEDSAVYLCASSLVGTSGRTTDTQYFGPGTRLTVL.